These 18 T cell receptor beta chains were all obtained from the same sample, sequenced in a study of T cells after yellow fever vaccination. TCRdb re-analysed the 5' RACE reads in MiXCR, keeping a single row per CDR3 protein. Of under 150,000 distinct CDR3 sequences in the sample, around 7.7% were seen once. Source: CD4+ T cells sorted from PBMCs, taken 5 days after the yellow fever booster vaccination. The receptors were gathered from a young man who received the YFV17D yellow fever vaccine.

With respect to this clonotype: Since a much larger clone is just one base distant, this may be a read error. The rearrangement uses TRBV5-5 and TRBJ2-1; 7 nucleotides match TRBD2. Germline V gene data show CDR1 as SGHKS and CDR2 as YYEKEE (reference sequence). J gave up 9 bases and V 10 bases, and 19 bases lay outside the gene matches. The CDR3 is 15 amino acids. Written as DNA, the CDR3 is TGTGCCGGCGGGGCTGGCGGGAGTCTAGGTGGTGAGCAGTTCTTC. It codes for CAGGAGGSLGGEQFF.

This clonotype has ten or more counts. The chain carries TRBV20-1 and TRBJ2-7; 8 bases match TRBD2. The CDR3 runs 15 residues. V gave up 1 base and J gave up 2 bases; unmatched junction bases: 7. Germline CDR1 and CDR2: DFQATT and SNEGSKA (reference sequence). This CDR3 reads CSARAPGGRTYEQYF. CDR3 nucleotide sequence: TGCAGTGCTAGAGCCCCGGGCGGGAGGACCTACGAGCAGTACTTC.

The gene calls are TRBV20-1 and TRBJ2-7; weak D call: TRBD1 (6 bases). Trimming left V 5 bases short and J 3 bases short, with 20 bases between. This CDR3 is built from 15 residues. Germline V lookup: CDR1 DFQATT, CDR2 SNEGSKA (reference sequence). CDR3 in amino acids: CSARHIGTPSYEQYF. CDR3 bases: TGCAGTGCTCGACATATCGGGACACCCAGCTACGAGCAGTACTTC.

This clonotype was counted many times. V gene TRBV9 combines with J gene TRBJ2-1; 8 positions match TRBD2. This CDR3 has 15 amino acids. Trimming took 4 bases from V and 6 from J; bases not matched to a gene: 9. CDR1 is SGDLS and CDR2 is YYNGEE in the germline V gene. CDR3 sequence reads: CASSRSGSGSNEQFF. In nucleotides, the CDR3 is TGTGCCAGCAGCCGAAGCGGGAGTGGGTCCAATGAGCAGTTCTTC.

This clonotype showed up many times. This chain uses TRBV5-6 with TRBJ2-5; possibly TRBD1 for D (5 bases). V was shortened by 0 bases and J by 5 bases, with 8 bases between the two germline ends. The CDR3 is 13 amino acids. Germline lookup yields CDR1 SGHDT and CDR2 YYEEEE. The CDR3 protein is CASSLGGLETQYF. CDR3 coding DNA: TGTGCCAGCAGCTTGGGGGGCTTGGAGACCCAGTACTTC. Full variable domain (outside the CDR3, taken from reference TRBV5-6 and TRBJ2-5): DAGVTQSPTHLIKTRGQQVTLRCSPKSGHDTVSWYQQALGQGPQFIFQYYEEEERQRGNFPDRFSGHQFPNYSSELNVNALLLGDSALYLCASSLGGLETQYFGPGTRLLVL.

This clonotype showed up many times. The rearrangement uses TRBV10-3 and TRBJ2-7; TRBD2 matches at 11 bases. With V trimmed by 3 bases and J by 5 bases, 3 bases remained unmatched. There are 14 residues in the CDR3. Germline CDR1 and CDR2: ENHRY and SYGVKD. This CDR3 is CAISELAGVDEQYF. For the CDR3, the DNA is TGTGCCATCAGTGAACTAGCGGGAGTCGACGAGCAGTACTTC.

This clonotype was found once. The V call is TRBV7-9, the J call TRBJ2-2, with D uncertain. CDR1 and CDR2 (germline): SEHNR, FQNEAQ (reference sequence). The CDR3 extends over 16 amino acids. V was clipped by 1 base and J by 0 bases, with 9 bases between them. The CDR3 loop reads CASSLGRPANTGELFF. The DNA of the CDR3 is TGTGCCAGCAGCTTAGGCCGACCCGCGAACACCGGGGAGCTGTTTTTT.

This clonotype was seen ten or more times. The rearrangement joins TRBV7-9 to TRBJ1-1; the match to TRBD1 covers 9 bases. Germline V CDR1 and CDR2: SEHNR, FQNEAQ (reference sequence). Trimming took 5 bases from V and 1 from J; bases not matched to a gene: 5. There are 15 residues in the CDR3. The CDR3, as DNA: TGTGCCAGCAGCGCGACAGGGGGTGCGAACACTGAAGCTTTCTTT. It specifies CASSATGGANTEAFF.

This clonotype was recorded at least ten times. The CDR3 sequence: CAWSTRQVSSYEQYF. CDR3 nucleotide sequence: TGTGCCTGGAGTACTCGACAGGTTAGCTCCTACGAGCAGTACTTC. This chain joins TRBV30 and TRBJ2-7; D might be TRBD1 (6 bases). The germline CDR1 and CDR2 sequences are GTSNPN and SVGIG (reference sequence). V dropped 2 bases and J dropped 0 bases, with 14 bases sitting between them. The CDR3 covers 15 residues. Filled out from reference TRBV30 and TRBJ2-7, the complete variable domain reads SQTIHQWPATLVQPVGSPLSLECTVEGTSNPNLYWYRQAAGRGLQLLFYSVGIGQISSEVPQNLSASRPQDRQFILSSKKLLLSDSGFYLCAWSTRQVSSYEQYFGPGTRLTVT.

In this sample, this clonotype turned up many times. The V gene is TRBV24-1, the J gene TRBJ2-1; D call uncertain. V was clipped by 0 bases and J by 10 bases, with 6 bases between them. The CDR3 loop spans 12 amino acids. Germline CDR1 reads KGHDR; CDR2 reads SFDVKD. CDR3 protein: CATSDLLGEQFF. CDR3 bases: TGTGCCACCAGTGATTTGCTGGGGGAGCAGTTCTTC.

This clonotype was seen ten or more times. The chain recombines TRBV12-3 or TRBV12-4 with TRBJ2-3, with a weak D call TRBD1 (6 bases). The CDR3 totals 14 residues. Trimming left V 6 bases short and J 2 bases short, with 12 bases between. The CDR3 coding sequence is TGTGCCAGCAGCACGGACAGAGCCACAGATACGCAGTATTTT. This translates into CASSTDRATDTQYF.

This clonotype occurred many times. The rearrangement links TRBV20-1 to TRBJ2-2; no reliable D call. Germline V gene lookup returns CDR1 DFQATT and CDR2 SNEGSKA (reference sequence). This CDR3 is built from 13 residues. CDR3 nucleotides: TGCAGCGTCTCGTCGACCTACACCGGGGAGCTGTTTTTT. It specifies CSVSSTYTGELFF.

Only a few counts were recorded for this clonotype. V usage is TRBV7-6 and J usage is TRBJ2-3; a weak D match, TRBD2 (6 bases). Trimming shortened V by 5 bases and J by 2 bases, and 11 bases separated the two germline ends. Germline CDR1 SGHVS, CDR2 FNYEAQ. CDR3 length: 14 amino acids. The CDR3 nucleotides are TGTGCCAGCAGCGCCGGAGGGACCACAGATACGCAGTATTTT. Protein product: CASSAGGTTDTQYF.

This clonotype has ten or more counts. V and J are TRBV19 and TRBJ1-2; D is ambiguous. The germline V gene has CDR1 LNHDA and CDR2 SQIVND (reference sequence). The CDR3 loop spans 12 amino acids. Trimming removed 6 bases from V and 4 bases from J, with 9 bases in between. DNA for the CDR3: TGTGCCAGTAGATCCCGGGGCTATGGCTACACCTTC. Protein: CASRSRGYGYTF.

This clonotype has a count of ten or more. The CDR3 spells CSVETGGTEKLFF. In DNA, the CDR3 is TGCAGCGTAGAGACAGGGGGAACTGAAAAACTGTTTTTT. This chain joins TRBV29-1 and TRBJ1-4, with TRBD1 identical over 9 bases. The ends lost 6 bases at V and 7 bases at J; junction bases unmatched: 6. The CDR3 is 13 amino acids. Germline V gene data show CDR1 as SQVTM and CDR2 as ANQGSEA.

V and J are TRBV5-1 and TRBJ2-7; 9 bases fit TRBD1. V lost 4 bases, J lost 3 bases, and 11 bases stayed unmatched. Per germline, CDR1 SGHRS and CDR2 YFSETQ. The CDR3 is made up of 16 amino acids. The CDR3 coding sequence is TGCGCCAGCAGCCTCCAGAAGGGACAGGGTTTCTACGAGCAGTACTTC. It encodes CASSLQKGQGFYEQYF.

This clonotype was counted at least ten times. This sequence joins TRBV6-1 and TRBJ2-3; 9 nucleotides line up with TRBD2. The ends lost 7 bases at V and 3 bases at J; junction bases unmatched: 14. The CDR3 consists of 17 residues. Germline V gene lookup returns CDR1 MNHNS and CDR2 SASEGT. This CDR3 reads CASTTRGGASLTDTQYF. The CDR3 region has the DNA TGTGCCAGCACCACCCGCGGGGGGGCGAGCCTGACAGATACGCAGTATTTT.

This clonotype was picked up many times. The rearrangement uses TRBV20-1 and TRBJ2-1; D unclear. The germline V gene has CDR1 DFQATT and CDR2 SNEGSKA (reference sequence). This CDR3 has 13 residues. V was cut by 5 bases and J by 8 bases, with 16 bases left in between. DNA of the CDR3: TGCAGTGCTCCTCCCGGCACCTTCCATGAGCAGTTCTTC. Translating gives CSAPPGTFHEQFF.